The 3 T cell receptor beta chains reported below all come from one sample, sequenced in a study of CD8+ T cells in alopecia areata. Isolated RNA was reverse transcribed into cDNA used as the sequencing template. This table comes from immunoSEQ multiplex PCR, and its TCRdb copy is limited to in-frame clones, with some not included. The repertoire holds 200,000 or so clones, with 58% as singletons. As to treatment: oral pan-JAK inhibitor, 5-10 mg twice daily. The specimen was CD4+ T cells sorted from blood, collected at week 24, from a patient treated with tofacitinib. The receptors originated from a human donor with alopecia areata.

The chain is built from TRBV19 and TRBJ2-1; either TRBD1 or TRBD2 may supply D (5 bases each). Germline V gives CDR1 LNHDA, CDR2 SQIVND (reference sequence). This CDR3 contains 14 residues. The ends were cut back, 3 bases at V and 16 bases at J, with 22 bases in the middle. The CDR3 sequence: CASSMGPTIPSKFF. The CDR3 nucleotides read TGTGCCAGTAGTATGGGACCAACGATCCCAAGCAAATTCTTC.

Concerning this clone: Other DNA sequences from this sample encode an identical CDR3 as well. The chain uses TRBV7-2 and TRBJ1-5; D is ambiguous. The V end was cut by 3 bases, the J end by 4 bases, with 4 bases between. This CDR3 region has 12 residues. Germline CDR1 and CDR2: SGHTA and FQGNSA. CDR3 coding DNA: TGTGCCAGCAGCTTGGGTAATCAGCCCCAGCATTTT. It codes for CASSLGNQPQHF.

The CDR3 nucleotides are TGCAGCGTTGACGTTGGGGGCGGCACTGAAGCTTTCTTT. Protein sequence: CSVDVGGGTEAFF. The V call is TRBV29-1, the J call TRBJ1-1, with D maybe TRBD1 (6 bases). Germline CDR1 and CDR2: SQVTM and ANQGSEA. The CDR3 loop spans 13 amino acids. V was shortened by 3 bases and J by 4 bases, with 12 bases between the two germline ends. Drawing the rest from reference TRBV29-1 and TRBJ1-1, the complete variable domain is SAVISQKPSRDICQRGTSLTIQCQVDSQVTMMFWYRQQPGQSLTLIATANQGSEATYESGFVIDKFPISRPNLTFSTLTVSNMSPEDSSIYLCSVDVGGGTEAFFGQGTRLTVV.